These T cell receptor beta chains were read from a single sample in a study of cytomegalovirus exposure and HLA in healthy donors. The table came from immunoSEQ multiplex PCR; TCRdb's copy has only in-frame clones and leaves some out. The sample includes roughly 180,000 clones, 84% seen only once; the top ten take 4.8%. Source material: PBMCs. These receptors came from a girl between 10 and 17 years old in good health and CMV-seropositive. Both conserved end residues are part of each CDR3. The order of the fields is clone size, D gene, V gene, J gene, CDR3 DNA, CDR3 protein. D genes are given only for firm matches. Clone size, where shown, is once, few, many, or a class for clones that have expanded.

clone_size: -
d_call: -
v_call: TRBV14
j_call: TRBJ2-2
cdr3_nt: TGTGCCAGCAGCCAAGCCCTAGTCCTCGGCGGGGAGCTGTTTTTT
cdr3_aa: CASSQALVLGGELFF

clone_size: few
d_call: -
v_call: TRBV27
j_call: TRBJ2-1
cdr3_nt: TGTGCCAGCAGTTTATCGAGAAACAATGAGCAGTTCTTC
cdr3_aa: CASSLSRNNEQFF

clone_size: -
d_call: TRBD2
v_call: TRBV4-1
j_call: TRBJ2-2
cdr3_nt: TGCGCCAGCAGCCTTTCGGGACTAGCGGGGCGTTTGGGTATCACCGGGGAGCTGTTTTTT
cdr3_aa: CASSLSGLAGRLGITGELFF

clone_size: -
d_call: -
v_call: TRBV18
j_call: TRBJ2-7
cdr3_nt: TGTGCCAGCTCCCCCGACATCTCCTACGAGCAGTACTTC
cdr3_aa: CASSPDISYEQYF

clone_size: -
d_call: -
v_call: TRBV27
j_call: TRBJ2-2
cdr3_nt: TGTGCCAGCAGTTTATCTAGGACAGTGAACACCGGGGAGCTGTTTTTT
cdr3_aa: CASSLSRTVNTGELFF

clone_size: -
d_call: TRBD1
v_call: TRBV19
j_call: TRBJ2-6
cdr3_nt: TGTGCCAGTAGTCCTCCGGGACAGGGTTCCACTGGGGCCAACGTCCTGACTTTC
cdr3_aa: CASSPPGQGSTGANVLTF

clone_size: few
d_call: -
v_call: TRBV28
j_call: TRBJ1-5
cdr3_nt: TGTGCCAGCAGTTTCCTGGTCCGGGGACATAGCAATCAGCCCCAGCATTTT
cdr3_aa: CASSFLVRGHSNQPQHF

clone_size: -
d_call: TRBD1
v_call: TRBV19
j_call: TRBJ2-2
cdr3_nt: TGTGCCAGTAGTATGGGGACAGTGTATTCAACCGGGGAGCTGTTTTTT
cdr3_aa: CASSMGTVYSTGELFF

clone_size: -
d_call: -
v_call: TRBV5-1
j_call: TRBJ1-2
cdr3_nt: TGCGCCAGCAGCCCAGGGTCAGGGGTCTCGTTTGGCTACACCTTC
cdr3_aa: CASSPGSGVSFGYTF

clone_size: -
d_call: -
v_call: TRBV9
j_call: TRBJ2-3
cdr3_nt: TGTGCCAGCAGCGTAACGGGGACAGATACGCAGTATTTT
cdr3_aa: CASSVTGTDTQYF

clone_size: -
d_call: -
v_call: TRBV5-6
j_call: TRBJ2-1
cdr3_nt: TGTGCCAGCAGATTCAATCGGGGGACGGGGTCCTACAATGAGCAGTTCTTC
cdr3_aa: CASRFNRGTGSYNEQFF

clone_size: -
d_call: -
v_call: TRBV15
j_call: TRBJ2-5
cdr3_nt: TGTGCCACCAGCAGAGTTCCTTACGCGACCGGGGTGGAGACCCAGTACTTC
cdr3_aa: CATSRVPYATGVETQYF

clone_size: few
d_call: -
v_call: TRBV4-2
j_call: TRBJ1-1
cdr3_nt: TGTGCCAGCAGCCCCGGACAGTTAAGCACTGAAGCTTTCTTT
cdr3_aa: CASSPGQLSTEAFF

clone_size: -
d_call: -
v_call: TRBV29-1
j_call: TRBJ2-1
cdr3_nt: TGCAGCGTTGAAGCCCGAGGGTCGTCCAATGAGCAGTTCTTC
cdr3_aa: CSVEARGSSNEQFF

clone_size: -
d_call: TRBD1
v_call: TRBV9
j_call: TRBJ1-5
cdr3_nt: TGTGCCAGCAGTCGAACAGGGGGCGCGAGACAGCCCCAGCATTTT
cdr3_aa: CASSRTGGARQPQHF

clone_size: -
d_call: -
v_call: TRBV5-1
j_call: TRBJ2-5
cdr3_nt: TGCGCCAGCAGCCAGTACATACAAGAGACCCAGTACTTC
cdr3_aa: CASSQYIQETQYF

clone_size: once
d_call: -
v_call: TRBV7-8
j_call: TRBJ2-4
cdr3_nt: TGTGCCAGCAGCTTAGCGGTCCAGGGGAGCAAAAACATTCAGTACTTC
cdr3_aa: CASSLAVQGSKNIQYF

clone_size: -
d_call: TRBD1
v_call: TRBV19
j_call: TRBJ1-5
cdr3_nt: TGTGCCAGTAGTTTTGGGGACAGGAATCGATATAGCAATCAGCCCCAGCATTTT
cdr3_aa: CASSFGDRNRYSNQPQHF

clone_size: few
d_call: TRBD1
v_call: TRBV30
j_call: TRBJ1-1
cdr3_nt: TGTGCCTGGAGTGCCCCCGGGACAGGGGGCGCGGGTACTGAAGCTTTCTTT
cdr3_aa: CAWSAPGTGGAGTEAFF

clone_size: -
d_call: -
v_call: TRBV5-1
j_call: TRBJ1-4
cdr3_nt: TGCGCCAGCAGCTTAGAGGGGAGGGAAAATGAAAAACTGTTTTTT
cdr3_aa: CASSLEGRENEKLFF

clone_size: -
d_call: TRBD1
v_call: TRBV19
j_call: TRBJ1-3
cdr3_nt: TGTGCCAGTAATCGGGACAGTGGAAACACCATATATTTT
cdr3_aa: CASNRDSGNTIYF

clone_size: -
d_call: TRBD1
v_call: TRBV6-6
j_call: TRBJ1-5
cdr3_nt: TGTGCCAGCAGGTTATCGACAGGGGGCCGACAGCCCCAGCATTTT
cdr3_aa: CASRLSTGGRQPQHF

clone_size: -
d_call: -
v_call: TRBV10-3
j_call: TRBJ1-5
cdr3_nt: TGTGCCATCAGTGAGTCACCGACTGGAGAACAGCCCCAGCATTTT
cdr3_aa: CAISESPTGEQPQHF

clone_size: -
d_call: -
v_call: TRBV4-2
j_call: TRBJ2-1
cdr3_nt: TGTGCCAGCAGCCAAGCTATACTAGCCTCTGGTGAGCAGTTCTTC
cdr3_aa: CASSQAILASGEQFF

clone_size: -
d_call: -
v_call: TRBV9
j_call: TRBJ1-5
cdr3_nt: TGTGCCAGCAGCGTAGGGGGGGACTATCAACCCCAGCATTTT
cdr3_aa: CASSVGGDYQPQHF

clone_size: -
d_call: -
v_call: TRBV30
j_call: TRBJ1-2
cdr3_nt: TGTGCCTGGTCCGCGGGGGGCGCCTATGGCTACACCTTC
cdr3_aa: CAWSAGGAYGYTF

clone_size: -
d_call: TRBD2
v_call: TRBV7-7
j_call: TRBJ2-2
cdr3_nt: TGTGCTAGCGGGGGGGCAAGAGACACCGGGGAGCTGTTTTTT
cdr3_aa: CASGGARDTGELFF

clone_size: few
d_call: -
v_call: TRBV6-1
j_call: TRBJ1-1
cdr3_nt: TGTGCCAGCAGTGAAAAGTGGGAGGGAGGTACTGAAGCTTTCTTT
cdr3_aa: CASSEKWEGGTEAFF

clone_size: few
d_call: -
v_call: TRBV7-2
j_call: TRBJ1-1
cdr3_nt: TGTGCCAGCAGCTTCATGCCGCAGATGAACACTGAAGCTTTCTTT
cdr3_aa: CASSFMPQMNTEAFF

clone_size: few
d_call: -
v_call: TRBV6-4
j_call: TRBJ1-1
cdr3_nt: TGTGCCAGCAGCCTTACAGTGAACACTGAAGCTTTCTTT
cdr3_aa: CASSLTVNTEAFF

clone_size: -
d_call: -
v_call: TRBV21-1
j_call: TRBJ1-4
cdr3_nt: TGTGCCAGCAGCAAAGTTATTAGTCATAATGAAAAACTGTTTTTT
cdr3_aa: CASSKVISHNEKLFF

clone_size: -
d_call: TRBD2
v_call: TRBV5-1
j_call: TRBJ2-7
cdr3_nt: TGCGCCAGCAGCTTGGGGGGCGGGGGGGCCAGCTACGAGCAGTACTTC
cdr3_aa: CASSLGGGGASYEQYF

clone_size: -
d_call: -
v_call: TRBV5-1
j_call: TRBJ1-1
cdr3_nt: TGCGCCAGCAGCCCCCAGATGGACATTATGGGCACTGAAGCTTTCTTT
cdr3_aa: CASSPQMDIMGTEAFF

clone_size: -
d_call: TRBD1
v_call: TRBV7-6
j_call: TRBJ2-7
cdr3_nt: TGTGCCAGCAGCCCTGGACAGGGGTCCTCCTACGAGCAGTACTTC
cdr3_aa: CASSPGQGSSYEQYF

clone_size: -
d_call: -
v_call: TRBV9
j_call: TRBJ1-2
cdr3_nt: TGTGCCAGCAGCACCCGGAGTTCGATCTATGGCTACACCTTC
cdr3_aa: CASSTRSSIYGYTF

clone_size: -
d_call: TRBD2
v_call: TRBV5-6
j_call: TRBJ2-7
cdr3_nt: TGTGCCAGCACCTTGGGGGGGGGAAGGGAGCAGTACTTC
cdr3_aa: CASTLGGGREQYF

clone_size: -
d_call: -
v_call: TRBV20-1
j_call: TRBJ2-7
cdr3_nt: TGCAGTGCTAGCCTACTTAGCTGCCGTTTC
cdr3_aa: CSASLLSCRF

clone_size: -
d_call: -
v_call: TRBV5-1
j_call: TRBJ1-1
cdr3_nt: TGCGCCAGCAGCTTGATTAGTCTGAACACTGAAGCTTTCTTT
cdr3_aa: CASSLISLNTEAFF

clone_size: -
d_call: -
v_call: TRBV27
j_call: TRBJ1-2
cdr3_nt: TGTGCCAGCAGTTGGGCAGGGTTAAACTATGGCTACACCTTC
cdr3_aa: CASSWAGLNYGYTF

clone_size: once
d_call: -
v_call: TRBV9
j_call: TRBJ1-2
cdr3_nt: TGTGCCAGCAGCCCATCAGATTCGAACTATGGCTACACCTTC
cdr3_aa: CASSPSDSNYGYTF